Below, one T cell receptor beta chain is given with its context. The target of this receptor is not known. Base qualities are not provided; no much larger clone lies one nucleotide away. Sequences SEHNR (CDR1) and FQNEAQ (CDR2) are obtained from the germline V gene (reference sequence). Trimming accounts for 5 bases at V and 4 bases at J, while the number of junction bases matched to no gene is 10. The CDR3 has 16 amino acids, counting the end cysteine and phenylalanine. This entry keeps only the CDR3 DNA: 48 bases, framed from base 1. The sample is drawn from a study of T cell repertoires in cytomegalovirus infection (dated by TCRdb to the late 2010s). About the full investigation: The HLA type of each donor mattered for the analysis, because public TCR beta signatures pointed to carriage of CMV infection along with the matching HLA type.

Summary of the overall study and its limitations: In both this cohort and an independent cohort of some 380 donors, the cumulative frequency of public TCR beta family members distinguished carriers of CMV infection plus the relevant HLA type. The ex vivo response was dominated by HLA-C-restricted CMV-specific TCR beta clonotypes, which also provided the single most frequent clonotype in two of eight donors.

These reads were obtained on an Illumina HiSeq 1500. Using fastp trimming at Q25 and MiXCR clonotype assembly, TCRdb reanalyzed the public sequencing data and kept in-frame beta chains. Rows merge per CDR3 protein into single entries with the most common DNA and genes. The sample table lists approximately 500,000 distinct CDR3 sequences, about 30% of them with a count of one. The ten largest make up about 12% of the sample. Recombination linked TRBV7-9 to TRBJ1-1, with TRBD1 matching 10 junction bases. Sequencing was performed on PBMCs. This clonotype originated in a human donor in good health (CMV status not recorded). Some clones in this sample may be carry-over from other donors' samples. This receptor carries the CDR3 CASSPTGGRSSTEAFF. The nucleotide sequence is given as TGTGCCAGCAGCCCGACAGGGGGCAGATCGAGCACTGAAGCTTTCTTT. This CDR3, with the reference TRBV7-9 and TRBJ1-1 proteins standing in past its ends, gives the full variable domain DTGVSQNPRHKITKRGQNVTFRCDPISEHNRLYWYRQTLGQGPEFLTYFQNEAQLEKSRLLSDRFSAERPKGSFSTLEIQRTEQGDSAMYLCASSPTGGRSSTEAFFGQGTRLTVV.